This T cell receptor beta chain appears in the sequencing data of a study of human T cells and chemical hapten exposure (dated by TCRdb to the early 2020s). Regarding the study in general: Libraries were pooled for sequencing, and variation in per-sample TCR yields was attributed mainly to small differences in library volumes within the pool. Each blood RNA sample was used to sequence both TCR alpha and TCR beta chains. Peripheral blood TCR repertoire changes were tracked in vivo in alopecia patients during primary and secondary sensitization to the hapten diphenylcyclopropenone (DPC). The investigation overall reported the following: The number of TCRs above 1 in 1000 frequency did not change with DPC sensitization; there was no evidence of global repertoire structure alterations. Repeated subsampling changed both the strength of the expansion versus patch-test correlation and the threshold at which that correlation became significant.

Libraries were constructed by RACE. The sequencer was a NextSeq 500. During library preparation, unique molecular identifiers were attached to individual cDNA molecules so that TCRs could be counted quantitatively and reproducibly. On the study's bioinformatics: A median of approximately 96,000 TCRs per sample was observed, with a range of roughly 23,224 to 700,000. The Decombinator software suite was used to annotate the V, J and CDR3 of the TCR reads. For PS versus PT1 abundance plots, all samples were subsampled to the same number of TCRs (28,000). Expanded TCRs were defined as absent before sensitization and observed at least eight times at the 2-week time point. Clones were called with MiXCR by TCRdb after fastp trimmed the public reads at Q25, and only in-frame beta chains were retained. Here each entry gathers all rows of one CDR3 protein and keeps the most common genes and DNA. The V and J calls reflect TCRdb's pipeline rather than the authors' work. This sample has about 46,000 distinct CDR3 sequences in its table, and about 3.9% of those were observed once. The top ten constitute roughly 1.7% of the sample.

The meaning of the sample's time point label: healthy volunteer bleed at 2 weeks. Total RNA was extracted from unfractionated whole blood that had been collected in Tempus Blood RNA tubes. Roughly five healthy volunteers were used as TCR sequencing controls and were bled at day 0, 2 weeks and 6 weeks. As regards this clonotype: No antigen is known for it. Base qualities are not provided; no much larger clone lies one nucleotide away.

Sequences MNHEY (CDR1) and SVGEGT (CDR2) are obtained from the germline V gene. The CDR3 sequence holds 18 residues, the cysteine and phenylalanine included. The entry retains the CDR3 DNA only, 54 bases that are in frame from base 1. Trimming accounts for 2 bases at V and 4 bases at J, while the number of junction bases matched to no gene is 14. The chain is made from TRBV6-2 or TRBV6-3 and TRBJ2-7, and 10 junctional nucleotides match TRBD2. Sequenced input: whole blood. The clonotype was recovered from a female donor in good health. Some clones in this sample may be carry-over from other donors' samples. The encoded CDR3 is CASSYPSLAGGSGYEQYF. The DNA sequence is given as TGTGCCAGCAGTTACCCTTCCTTAGCGGGGGGATCCGGATACGAGCAGTACTTC.